This record looks at one T cell receptor (beta chain) sequence and its context. Its target is unknown. Germline V gene lookup returns CDR1 SGHKS and CDR2 YYEKEE (reference sequence). The CDR3 consists of 12 residues. Trimming took off 4 bases at V and 7 bases at J, with 8 bases between the two ends. TCRdb used MiXCR to reprocess the 5' RACE reads, holding one entry per CDR3 protein. The sample records about 450,000 distinct CDR3 sequences, less than 20% being singletons. The data belong to a study of identical twins. Study observations and caveats: Modelling approaches yielded underestimates of out-of-frame TCR alpha sharing between monozygotic twins. Clonotypes of the beta chain that were abundant in cord blood carried fewer insertions (memory repertoires showed none).

Sequencing was carried out using naive T cells sorted from blood. This TCR came from a man between 45 and 60 years old in good health. The chain links TRBV5-5 to TRBJ2-2; D is undetermined. The CDR3 here is CASSLQGGELFF. CDR3 nucleotide sequence: TGTGCCAGCAGCCTTCAAGGCGGGGAGCTGTTTTTT.